This TCR beta chain was recorded in a study of cytomegalovirus exposure and HLA in healthy donors. The V and J ends lost 6 bases and 4 bases respectively, with 12 bases between them. The CDR3 runs to 13 residues. Germline CDR1 MNHNY, CDR2 SVGAGI (reference sequence). PCR was performed using 60 Vbeta and 13 Jbeta primers. Profiled with immunoSEQ multiplex PCR; TCRdb holds only in-frame clones, not every one. Here the sample spans more than 150,000 clones, almost 80% being singletons. The sequence was obtained from a man aged 45 to 65 in good health and CMV-seropositive. This chain joins TRBV6-6 and TRBJ1-2; D remains ambiguous. Specimen: PBMCs. The chain's CDR3 is CASRTEMSYGYTF. CDR3 nucleotides: TGTGCCAGCAGAACTGAGATGAGCTATGGCTACACCTTC.